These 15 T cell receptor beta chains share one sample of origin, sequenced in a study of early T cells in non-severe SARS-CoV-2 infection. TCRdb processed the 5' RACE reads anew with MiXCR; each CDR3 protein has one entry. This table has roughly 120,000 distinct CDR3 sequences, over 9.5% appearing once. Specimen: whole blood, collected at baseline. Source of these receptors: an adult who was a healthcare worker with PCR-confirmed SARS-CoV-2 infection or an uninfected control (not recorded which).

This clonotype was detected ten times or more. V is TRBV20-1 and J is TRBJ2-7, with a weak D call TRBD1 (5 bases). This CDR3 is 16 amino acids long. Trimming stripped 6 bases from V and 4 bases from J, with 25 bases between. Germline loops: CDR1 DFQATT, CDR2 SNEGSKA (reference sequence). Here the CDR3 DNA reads TGCAGTGCCCAAGGAGACAGAATCCCCTTCTCTTACGAGCAGTACTTC. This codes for CSAQGDRIPFSYEQYF.

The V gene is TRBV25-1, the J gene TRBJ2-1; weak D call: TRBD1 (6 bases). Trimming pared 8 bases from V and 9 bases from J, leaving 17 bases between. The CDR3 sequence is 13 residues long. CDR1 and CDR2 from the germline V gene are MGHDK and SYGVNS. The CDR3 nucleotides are TGTGCCAGCCAAAACAACAGGGCCGGTGAGCAGTTCTTC. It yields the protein CASQNNRAGEQFF.

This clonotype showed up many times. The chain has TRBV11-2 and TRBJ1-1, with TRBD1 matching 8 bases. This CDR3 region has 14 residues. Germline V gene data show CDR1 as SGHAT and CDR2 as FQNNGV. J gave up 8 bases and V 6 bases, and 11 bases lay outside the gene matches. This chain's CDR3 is CASRYSGGRGEAFF. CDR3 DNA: TGTGCCAGCAGGTACTCAGGGGGCAGAGGGGAAGCTTTCTTT.

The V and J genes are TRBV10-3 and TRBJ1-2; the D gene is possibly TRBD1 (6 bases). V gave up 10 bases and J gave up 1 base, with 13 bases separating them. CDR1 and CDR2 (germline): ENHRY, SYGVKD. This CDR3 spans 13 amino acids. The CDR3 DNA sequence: TGTGCCAGTGGACAGCAAGATAACTATGGCTACACCTTC. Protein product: CASGQQDNYGYTF.

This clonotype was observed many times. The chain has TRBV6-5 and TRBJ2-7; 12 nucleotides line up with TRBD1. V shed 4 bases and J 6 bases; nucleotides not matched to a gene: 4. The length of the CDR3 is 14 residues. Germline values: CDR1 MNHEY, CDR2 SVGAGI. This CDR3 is CASSWDRGQGEQYF. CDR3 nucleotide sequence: TGTGCCAGCAGTTGGGACAGGGGGCAAGGCGAGCAGTACTTC.

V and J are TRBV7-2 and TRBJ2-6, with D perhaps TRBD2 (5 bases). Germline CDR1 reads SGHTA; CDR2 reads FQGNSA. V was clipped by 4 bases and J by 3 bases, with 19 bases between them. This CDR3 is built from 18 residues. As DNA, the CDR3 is TGTGCCAGCAGCTCTCTGAGGGCAGCCCCGCATGGGGCCAACGTCCTGACTTTC. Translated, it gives CASSSLRAAPHGANVLTF.

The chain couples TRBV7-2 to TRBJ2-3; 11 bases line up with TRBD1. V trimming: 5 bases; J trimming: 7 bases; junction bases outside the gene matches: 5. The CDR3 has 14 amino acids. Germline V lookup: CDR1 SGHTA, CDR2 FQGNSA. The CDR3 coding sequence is TGTGCCAGCAGCCAGGACAGGGGGCGGAATACGCAGTATTTT. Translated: CASSQDRGRNTQYF.

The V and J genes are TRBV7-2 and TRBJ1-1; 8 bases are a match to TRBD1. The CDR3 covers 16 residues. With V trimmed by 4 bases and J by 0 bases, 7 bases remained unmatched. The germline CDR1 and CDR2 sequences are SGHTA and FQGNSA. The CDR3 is CASSSRQGTMNTEAFF. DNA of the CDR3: TGTGCCAGCAGCTCCCGACAGGGGACCATGAACACTGAAGCTTTCTTT.

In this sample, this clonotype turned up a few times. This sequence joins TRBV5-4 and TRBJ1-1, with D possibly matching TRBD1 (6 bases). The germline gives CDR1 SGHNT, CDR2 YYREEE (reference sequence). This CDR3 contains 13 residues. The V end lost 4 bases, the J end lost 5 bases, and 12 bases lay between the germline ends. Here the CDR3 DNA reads TGTGCCAGCAGCACACAGGGATTGACTGAAGCTTTCTTT. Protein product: CASSTQGLTEAFF.

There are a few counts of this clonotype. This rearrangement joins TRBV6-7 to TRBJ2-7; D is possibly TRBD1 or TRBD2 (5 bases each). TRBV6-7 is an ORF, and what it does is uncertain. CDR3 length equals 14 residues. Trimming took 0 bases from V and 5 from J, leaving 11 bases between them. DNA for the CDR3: TGTGCCAGCAGTTACTCGATAAGGGACGACGAGCAGTACTTC. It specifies CASSYSIRDDEQYF.

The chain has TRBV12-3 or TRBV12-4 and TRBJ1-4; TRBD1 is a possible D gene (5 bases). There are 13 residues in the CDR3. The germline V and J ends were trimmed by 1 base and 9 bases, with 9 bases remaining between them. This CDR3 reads CASSLGEGQKLFF. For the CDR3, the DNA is TGTGCCAGCAGTTTAGGAGAGGGGCAAAAACTGTTTTTT.

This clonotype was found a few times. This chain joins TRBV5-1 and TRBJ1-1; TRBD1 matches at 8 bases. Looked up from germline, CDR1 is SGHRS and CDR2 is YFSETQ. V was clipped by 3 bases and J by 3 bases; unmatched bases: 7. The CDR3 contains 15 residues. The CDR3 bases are TGCGCCAGCAGCTCGCAGGGGGCCCGGGACACTGAAGCTTTCTTT. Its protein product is CASSSQGARDTEAFF. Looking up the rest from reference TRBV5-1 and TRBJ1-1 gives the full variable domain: KAGVTQTPRYLIKTRGQQVTLSCSPISGHRSVSWYQQTPGQGLQFLFEYFSETQRNKGNFPGRFSGRQFSNSRSEMNVSTLELGDSALYLCASSSQGARDTEAFFGQGTRLTVV.

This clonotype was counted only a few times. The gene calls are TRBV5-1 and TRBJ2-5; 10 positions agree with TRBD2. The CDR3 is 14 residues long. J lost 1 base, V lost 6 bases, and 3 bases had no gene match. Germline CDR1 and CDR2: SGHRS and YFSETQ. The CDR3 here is CASNLAGVQETQYF. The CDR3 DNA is TGCGCCAGCAACCTAGCGGGAGTCCAAGAGACCCAGTACTTC.

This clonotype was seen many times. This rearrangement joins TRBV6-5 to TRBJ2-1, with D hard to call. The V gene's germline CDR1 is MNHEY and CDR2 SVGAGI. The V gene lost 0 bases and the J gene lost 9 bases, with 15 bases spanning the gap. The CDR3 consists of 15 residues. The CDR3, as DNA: TGTGCCAGCAGTTACTCGTTTACCCTCCCGGGTGAGCAGTTCTTC. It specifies CASSYSFTLPGEQFF.

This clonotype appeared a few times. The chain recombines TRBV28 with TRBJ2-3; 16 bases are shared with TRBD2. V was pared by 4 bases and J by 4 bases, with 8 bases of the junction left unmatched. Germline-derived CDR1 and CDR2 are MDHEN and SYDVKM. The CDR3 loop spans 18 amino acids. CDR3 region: CASSWGLAGGLAPDTQYF. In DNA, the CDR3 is TGTGCCAGCAGTTGGGGACTAGCGGGAGGGCTCGCTCCAGATACGCAGTATTTT.